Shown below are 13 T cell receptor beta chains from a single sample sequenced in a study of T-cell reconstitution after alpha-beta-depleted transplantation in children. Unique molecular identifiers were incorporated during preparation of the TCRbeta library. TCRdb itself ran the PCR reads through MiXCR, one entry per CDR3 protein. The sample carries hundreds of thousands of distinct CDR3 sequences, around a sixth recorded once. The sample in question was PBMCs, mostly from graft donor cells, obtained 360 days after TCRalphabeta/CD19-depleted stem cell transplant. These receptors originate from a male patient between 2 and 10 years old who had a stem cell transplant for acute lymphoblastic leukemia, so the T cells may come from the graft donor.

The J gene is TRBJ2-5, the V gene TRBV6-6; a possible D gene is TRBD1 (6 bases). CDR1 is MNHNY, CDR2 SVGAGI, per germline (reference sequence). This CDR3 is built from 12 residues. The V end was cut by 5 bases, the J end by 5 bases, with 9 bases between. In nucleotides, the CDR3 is TGTGCCAGCAGTCGGACAGCGGAGACCCAGTACTTC. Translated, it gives CASSRTAETQYF.

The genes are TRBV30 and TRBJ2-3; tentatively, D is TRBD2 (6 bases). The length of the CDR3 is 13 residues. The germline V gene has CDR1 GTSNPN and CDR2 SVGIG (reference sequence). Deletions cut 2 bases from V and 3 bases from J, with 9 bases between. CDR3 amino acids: CAWSTTRTDTQYF. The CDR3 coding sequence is TGTGCCTGGAGTACGACTAGAACAGATACGCAGTATTTT.

The CDR3 region has the DNA TGCGCCAGCAGCTTAGCCGGGGCTACCAATTCACCCCTCCACTTT. Amino acid sequence: CASSLAGATNSPLHF. This chain links TRBV5-1 with TRBJ1-6; D might be TRBD1 (5 bases). The germline gives CDR1 SGHRS, CDR2 YFSETQ. The CDR3 contains 15 residues. Trimming cost V 2 bases and J 7 bases, with 13 bases left between them. The whole variable domain, remainder taken from reference TRBV5-1 and TRBJ1-6, is KAGVTQTPRYLIKTRGQQVTLSCSPISGHRSVSWYQQTPGQGLQFLFEYFSETQRNKGNFPGRFSGRQFSNSRSEMNVSTLELGDSALYLCASSLAGATNSPLHFGNGTRLTVT.

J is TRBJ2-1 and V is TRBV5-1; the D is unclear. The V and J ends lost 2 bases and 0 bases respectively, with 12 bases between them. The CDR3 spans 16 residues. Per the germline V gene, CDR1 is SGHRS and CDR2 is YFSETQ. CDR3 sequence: CASSFFTVSSYNEQFF. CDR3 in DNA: TGCGCCAGCAGCTTCTTTACTGTCAGCTCCTACAATGAGCAGTTCTTC.

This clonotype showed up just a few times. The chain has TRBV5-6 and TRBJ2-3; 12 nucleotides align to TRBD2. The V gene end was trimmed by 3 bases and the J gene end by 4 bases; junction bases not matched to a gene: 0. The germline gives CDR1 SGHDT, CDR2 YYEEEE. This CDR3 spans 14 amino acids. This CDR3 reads CASSSSGGADTQYF. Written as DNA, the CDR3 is TGTGCCAGCAGCTCTAGCGGGGGGGCAGATACGCAGTATTTT.

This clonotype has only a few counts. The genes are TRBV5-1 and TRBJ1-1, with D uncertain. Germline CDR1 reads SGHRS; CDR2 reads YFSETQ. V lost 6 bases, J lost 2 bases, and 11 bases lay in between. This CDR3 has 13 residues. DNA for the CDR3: TGCGCCAGCACCCCTACACCCAACACTGAAGCTTTCTTT. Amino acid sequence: CASTPTPNTEAFF.

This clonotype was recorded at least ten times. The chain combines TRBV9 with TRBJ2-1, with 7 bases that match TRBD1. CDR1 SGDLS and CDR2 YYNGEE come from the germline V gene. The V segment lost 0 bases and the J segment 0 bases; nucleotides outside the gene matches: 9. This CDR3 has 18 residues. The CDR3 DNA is TGTGCCAGCAGCGTAGACGTATTCCGACAGGGCTCCTACAATGAGCAGTTCTTC. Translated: CASSVDVFRQGSYNEQFF.

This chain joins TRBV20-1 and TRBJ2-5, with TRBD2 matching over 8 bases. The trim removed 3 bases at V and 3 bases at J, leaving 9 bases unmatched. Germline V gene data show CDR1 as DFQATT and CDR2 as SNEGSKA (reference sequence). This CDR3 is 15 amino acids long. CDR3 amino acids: CSAREAGDQEETQYF. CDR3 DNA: TGCAGTGCTAGGGAAGCGGGAGACCAGGAAGAGACCCAGTACTTC.

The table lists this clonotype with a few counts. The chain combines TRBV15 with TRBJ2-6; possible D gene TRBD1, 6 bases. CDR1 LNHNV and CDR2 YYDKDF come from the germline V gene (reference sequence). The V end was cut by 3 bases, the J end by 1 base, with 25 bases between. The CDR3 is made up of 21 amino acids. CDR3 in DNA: TGTGCCACCAGCAGGTCCACTTTGACAGGCTTAAACAGTTCTGGGGCCAACGTCCTGACTTTC. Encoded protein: CATSRSTLTGLNSSGANVLTF.

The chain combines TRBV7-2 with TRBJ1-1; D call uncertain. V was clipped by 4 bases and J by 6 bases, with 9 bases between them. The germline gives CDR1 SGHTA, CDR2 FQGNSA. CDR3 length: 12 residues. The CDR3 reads CASSYLRAEAFF. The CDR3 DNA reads TGTGCCAGCAGCTATCTTAGGGCTGAAGCTTTCTTT.

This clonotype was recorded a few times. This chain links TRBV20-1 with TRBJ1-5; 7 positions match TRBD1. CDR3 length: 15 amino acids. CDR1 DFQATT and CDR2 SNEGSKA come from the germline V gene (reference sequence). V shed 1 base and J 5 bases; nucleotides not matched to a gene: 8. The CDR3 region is CSARGIQGEYQPQHF. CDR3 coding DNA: TGCAGTGCTAGAGGGATTCAGGGGGAGTATCAGCCCCAGCATTTT.

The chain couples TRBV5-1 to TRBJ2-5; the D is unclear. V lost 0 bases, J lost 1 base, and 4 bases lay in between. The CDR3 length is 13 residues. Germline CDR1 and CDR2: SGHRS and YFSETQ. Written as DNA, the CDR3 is TGCGCCAGCAGCTTGGCGTTCCAAGAGACCCAGTACTTC. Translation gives CASSLAFQETQYF.

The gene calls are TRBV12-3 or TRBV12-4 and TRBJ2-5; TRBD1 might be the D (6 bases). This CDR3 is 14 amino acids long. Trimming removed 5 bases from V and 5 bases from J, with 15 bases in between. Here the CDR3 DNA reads TGTGCCAGCAGTCCACTAGGGGGTGGGGAGACCCAGTACTTC. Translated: CASSPLGGGETQYF.